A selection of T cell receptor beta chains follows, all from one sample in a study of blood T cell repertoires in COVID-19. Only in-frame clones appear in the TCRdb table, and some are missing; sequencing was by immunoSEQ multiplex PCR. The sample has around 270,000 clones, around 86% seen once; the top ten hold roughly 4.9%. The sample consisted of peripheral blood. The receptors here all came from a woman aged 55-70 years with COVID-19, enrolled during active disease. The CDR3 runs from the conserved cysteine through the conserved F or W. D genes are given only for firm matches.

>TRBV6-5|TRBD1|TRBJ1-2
TGTGCCAGCAGTTACGGGCAGGGGGCCTATGGCTACACCTTC
CASSYGQGAYGYTF
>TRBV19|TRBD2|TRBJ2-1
TGTGCCAGTAGTTCCGACAGCGGGGCCCTCTCCTACAATGAGCAGTTCTTC
CASSSDSGALSYNEQFF
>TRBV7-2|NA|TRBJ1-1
TGTGCCAGCAGCTTGGAGGTGGGGGGACGCACTGAAGCTTTCTTT
CASSLEVGGRTEAFF
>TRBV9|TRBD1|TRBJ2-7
TGTGCCAGCAGCGTTACGACAGGGATTTACGAGCAGTACTTC
CASSVTTGIYEQYF
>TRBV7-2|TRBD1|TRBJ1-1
TGTGCCAGCAGCTTAGGAGGGAGACAGGGGGCGGCTTTCTTT
CASSLGGRQGAAFF
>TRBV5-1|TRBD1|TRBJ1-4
TGCGCCAGCAGCTTGCGCACAGGGGGTAATGAAAAACTGTTTTTT
CASSLRTGGNEKLFF
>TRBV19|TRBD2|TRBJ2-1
TGTGCCAGTAGTCCTCGACTAGCGGGCCTCTACAATGAGCAGTTCTTC
CASSPRLAGLYNEQFF
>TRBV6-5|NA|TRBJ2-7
TGTGCCAGCAGCGGATACGAGACAGCTACCTACGAGCAGTACTTC
CASSGYETATYEQYF
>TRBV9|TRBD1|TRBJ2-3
TGTGCCAGCAGCGCCGAGGGACAGGGTGCGCTAAGGGGTACGCAGTATTTT
CASSAEGQGALRGTQYF
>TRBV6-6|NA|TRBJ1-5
TGTGCCAGCAGTTACTCGGTAGCCCAGCCCCAGCATTTT
CASSYSVAQPQHF
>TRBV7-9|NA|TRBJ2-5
TGTGCCAGCAGCCCCCGGGGGACTCAAGAGACCCAGTACTTC
CASSPRGTQETQYF
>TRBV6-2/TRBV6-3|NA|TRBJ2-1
TGTGCCAGCAGTTACTCTGACATCTACAATGAGCAGTTCTTC
CASSYSDIYNEQFF